The sequence of this TCR beta chain was determined in a study of beta chain features in type 1 diabetes. The V gene lost 4 bases and the J gene lost 1 base, with 14 bases spanning the gap. This CDR3 has 15 residues. Germline V gene sequence: CDR1 SGHRS, CDR2 YFSETQ. Researchers reported sorting CD4+ naive, central memory, regulatory and stem cell-like memory cells via CD45RO/CCR7/CD25/CD127/CD95/CD27. Reverse transcription of all isolated RNA meant that expressed TCRB transcripts were sequenced. The method was immunoSEQ multiplex PCR; TCRdb's version includes in-frame clones alone and lacks a portion of them. This sample yields 970,000 or so clones, of which 15% to 20% are seen a single time; around 0.02% belongs to the top ten. This clone was detected a few times.

The sample comprised naive CD4+ T cells from blood. This rearrangement joins TRBV5-1 to TRBJ1-1, with D maybe TRBD1 (5 bases). The clonotype was recovered from a woman aged 18-30 years in good health. CDR3: CASSTDLTANTEAFF. The CDR3 nucleotides read TGCGCCAGCAGCACGGACTTGACAGCGAACACTGAAGCTTTCTTT.